The clone carrying this T cell receptor (beta chain) was detected only a few times. The V and J ends lost 4 bases and 3 bases, in that order; junction bases with no gene match: 5. CDR3 length: 15 residues. Looked up from germline, CDR1 is SGHRS and CDR2 is YFSETQ. How the authors handled the data: Nucleated cell counts were estimated from reference gene primer amplification. The repertoire was sequenced with immunoSEQ multiplex PCR; TCRdb's copy has only in-frame clones and lacks some. V and J calls plus clone size are reproduced from that table; the DNA served to infer D and trimming. Seen here are roughly 42,000 clones, 85% observed once, and the top ten hold approximately 13%. The entry originates in a study of blood T cell repertoires in COVID-19. Across the whole study: Sites across the United States, Italy and Spain contributed samples from acute and convalescent COVID-19. T cells, B-cell-depleted T cells, or PBMCs supplied cDNA or gDNA.

The sequenced sample was peripheral blood. This clonotype was sampled from a woman in her 70s in a cohort sampled during active COVID-19. This chain uses TRBV5-1 with TRBJ2-2; 8 bases match TRBD1. As DNA, the CDR3 is TGCGCCAGCAGCCAACAGACAGGGGACACCGGGGAGCTGTTTTTT. Its protein is CASSQQTGDTGELFF.